This T cell receptor (beta chain) was retrieved from a study of OX40 agonist ivuxolimab in advanced cancers. Study observations and caveats: Dosing at 0.1 to 3.0 mg/kg was accompanied by clonal expansion of CD4+ and CD8+ blood T cells by week 6.

The CDR3 is 13 residues long. V was cut by 8 bases and J by 6 bases, with 14 bases left in between. CDR1 SEHNR and CDR2 FQNEAQ come from the germline V gene (reference sequence). Assay used: immunoSEQ multiplex PCR; TCRdb lists only in-frame clones, some missing. In the table there are about 3,400 clones, just over 75% of which are singletons. Turning to this clone: Antigen: not known.

The rearrangement uses TRBV7-9 and TRBJ2-1, with D possibly TRBD1 on 6 matching bases. Sequenced material: CD4+ or CD8+ T cells sorted from blood, taken in a trial of the OX40 agonist ivuxolimab. The clonotype was recovered from an adult with an advanced solid tumor such as melanoma, head and neck, liver or kidney cancer. The CDR3, as DNA: TGTGCCAGCCCCTCAGTAGGGGGCAATGAGCAGTTCTTC. Encoded protein: CASPSVGGNEQFF.